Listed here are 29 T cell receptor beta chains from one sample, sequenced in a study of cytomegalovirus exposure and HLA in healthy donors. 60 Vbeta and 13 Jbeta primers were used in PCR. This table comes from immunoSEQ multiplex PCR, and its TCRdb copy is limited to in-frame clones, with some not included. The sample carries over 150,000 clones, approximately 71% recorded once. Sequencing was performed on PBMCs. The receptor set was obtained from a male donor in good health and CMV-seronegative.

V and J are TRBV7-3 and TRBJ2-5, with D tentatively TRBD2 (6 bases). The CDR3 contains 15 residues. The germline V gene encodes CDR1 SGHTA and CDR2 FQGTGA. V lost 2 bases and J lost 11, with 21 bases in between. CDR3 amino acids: CASSLEAGSSPQQYF. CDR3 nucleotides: TGTGCCAGCAGCTTAGAAGCGGGCTCAAGCCCCCAGCAGTACTTC. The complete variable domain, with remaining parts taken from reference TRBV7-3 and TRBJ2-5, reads GAGVSQTPSNKVTEKGKYVELRCDPISGHTALYWYRQSLGQGPEFLIYFQGTGAADDSGLPNDRFFAVRPEGSVSTLKIQRTERGDSAVYLCASSLEAGSSPQQYFGPGTRLLVL.

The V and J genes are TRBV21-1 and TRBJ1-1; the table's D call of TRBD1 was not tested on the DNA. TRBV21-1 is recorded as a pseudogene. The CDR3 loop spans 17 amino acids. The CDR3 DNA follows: TGTGCCAGCAGCAAAGCGAGGGGGTGGCATATGAACACTGAAGCTTTCTTT. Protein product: CASSKARGWHMNTEAFF.

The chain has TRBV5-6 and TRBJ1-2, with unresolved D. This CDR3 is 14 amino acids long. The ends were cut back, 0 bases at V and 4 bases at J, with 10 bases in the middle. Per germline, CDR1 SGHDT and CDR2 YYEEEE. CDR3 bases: TGTGCCAGCAGCTTGGAGGCGGGGAGCTATGGCTACACCTTC. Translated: CASSLEAGSYGYTF.

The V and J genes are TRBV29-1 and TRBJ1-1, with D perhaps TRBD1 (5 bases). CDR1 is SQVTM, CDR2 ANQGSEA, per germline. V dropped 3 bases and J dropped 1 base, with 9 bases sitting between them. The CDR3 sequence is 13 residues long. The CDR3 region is CSVDPGQNTEAFF. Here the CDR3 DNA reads TGCAGCGTTGACCCCGGACAGAACACTGAAGCTTTCTTT.

CDR3 sequence: CASSVASGRADTQYF. DNA for the CDR3: TGTGCCAGCAGCGTGGCTAGCGGGAGAGCAGATACGCAGTATTTT. The chain couples TRBV9 to TRBJ2-3, with 10 bases that match TRBD2. The germline V gene has CDR1 SGDLS and CDR2 YYNGEE. The J segment lost 4 bases and the V segment lost 2 bases, leaving 4 bases of the junction unmatched. The CDR3 consists of 15 residues.

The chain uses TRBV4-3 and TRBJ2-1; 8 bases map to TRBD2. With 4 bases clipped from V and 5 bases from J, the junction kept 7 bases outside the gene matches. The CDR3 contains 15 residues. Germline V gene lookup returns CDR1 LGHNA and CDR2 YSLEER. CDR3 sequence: CASSPQRELNNEQFF. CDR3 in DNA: TGCGCCAGCAGCCCCCAGCGGGAGCTCAACAATGAGCAGTTCTTC.

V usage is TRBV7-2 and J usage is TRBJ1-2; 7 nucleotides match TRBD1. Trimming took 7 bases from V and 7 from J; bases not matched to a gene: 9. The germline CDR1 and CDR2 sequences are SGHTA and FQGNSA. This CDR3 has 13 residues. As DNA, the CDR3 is TGTGCCAGCACCAACTACGACAGGGTTGGCTACACCTTC. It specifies CASTNYDRVGYTF.

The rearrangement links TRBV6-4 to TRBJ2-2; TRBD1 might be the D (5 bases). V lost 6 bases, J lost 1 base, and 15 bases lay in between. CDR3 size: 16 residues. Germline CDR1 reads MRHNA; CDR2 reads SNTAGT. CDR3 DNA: TGTGCCAGCAGCGCACAGGTCACACTGAACACCGGGGAGCTGTTTTTT. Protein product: CASSAQVTLNTGELFF.

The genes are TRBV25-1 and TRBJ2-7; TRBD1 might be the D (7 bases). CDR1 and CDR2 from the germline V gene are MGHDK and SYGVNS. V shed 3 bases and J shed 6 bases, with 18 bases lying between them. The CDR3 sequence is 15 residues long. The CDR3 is CASSEGTGDSREQYF. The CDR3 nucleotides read TGTGCCAGCAGTGAGGGTACAGGGGACTCCCGCGAGCAGTACTTC.

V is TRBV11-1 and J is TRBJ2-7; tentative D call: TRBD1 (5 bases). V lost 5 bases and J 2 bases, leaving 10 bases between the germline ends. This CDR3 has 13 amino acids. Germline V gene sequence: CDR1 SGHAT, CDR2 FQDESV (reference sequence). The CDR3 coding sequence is TGTGCCAGCAGCCTACAGACAGCCTACGAGCAGTACTTC. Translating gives CASSLQTAYEQYF.

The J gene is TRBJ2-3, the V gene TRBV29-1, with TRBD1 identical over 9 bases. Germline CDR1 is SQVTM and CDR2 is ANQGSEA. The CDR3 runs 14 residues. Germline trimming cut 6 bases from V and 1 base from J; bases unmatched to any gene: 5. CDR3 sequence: CSVRRTGGTDTQYF. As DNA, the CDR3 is TGCAGCGTACGCCGGACAGGGGGCACAGATACGCAGTATTTT.

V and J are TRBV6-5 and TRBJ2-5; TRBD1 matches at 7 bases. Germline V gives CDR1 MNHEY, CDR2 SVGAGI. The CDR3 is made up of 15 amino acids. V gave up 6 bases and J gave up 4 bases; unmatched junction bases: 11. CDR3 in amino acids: CASRTARDSGETQYF. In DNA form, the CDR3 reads TGTGCCAGCAGAACCGCCCGGGACAGTGGAGAGACCCAGTACTTC.

CDR3 in amino acids: CASSPSLAGVYNEQFF. The CDR3, as DNA: TGTGCCAGCTCACCATCTCTAGCGGGAGTCTACAATGAGCAGTTCTTC. V is TRBV18 and J is TRBJ2-1, with 10 bases lining up with TRBD2. V lost 2 bases to trimming and J lost 3 bases; unmatched junction nucleotides: 4. Germline V lookup: CDR1 KGHSH, CDR2 LQKENI. There are 16 residues in the CDR3.

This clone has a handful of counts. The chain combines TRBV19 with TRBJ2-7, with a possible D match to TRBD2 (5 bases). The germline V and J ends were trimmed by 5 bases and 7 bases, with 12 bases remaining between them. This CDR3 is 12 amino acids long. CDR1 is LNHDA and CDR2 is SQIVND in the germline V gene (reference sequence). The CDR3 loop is CASSSEAGEQYF. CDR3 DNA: TGTGCCAGTAGTTCAGAGGCGGGTGAGCAGTACTTC.

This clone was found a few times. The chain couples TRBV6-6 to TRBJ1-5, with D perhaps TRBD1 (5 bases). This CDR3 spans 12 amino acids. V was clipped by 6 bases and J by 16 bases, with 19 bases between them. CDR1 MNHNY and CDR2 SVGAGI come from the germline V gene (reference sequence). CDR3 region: CASRLDRGMIHF. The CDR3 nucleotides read TGTGCCAGCAGATTAGACCGGGGGATGATACATTTT.

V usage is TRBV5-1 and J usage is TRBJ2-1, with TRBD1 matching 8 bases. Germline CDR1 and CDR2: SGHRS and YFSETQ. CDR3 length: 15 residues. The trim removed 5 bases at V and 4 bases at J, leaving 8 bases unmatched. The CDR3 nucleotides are TGCGCCAGCAGTTTCCTCAGACAGGGGTACAATGAGCAGTTCTTC. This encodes CASSFLRQGYNEQFF. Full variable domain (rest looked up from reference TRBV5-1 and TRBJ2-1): KAGVTQTPRYLIKTRGQQVTLSCSPISGHRSVSWYQQTPGQGLQFLFEYFSETQRNKGNFPGRFSGRQFSNSRSEMNVSTLELGDSALYLCASSFLRQGYNEQFFGPGTRLTVL.

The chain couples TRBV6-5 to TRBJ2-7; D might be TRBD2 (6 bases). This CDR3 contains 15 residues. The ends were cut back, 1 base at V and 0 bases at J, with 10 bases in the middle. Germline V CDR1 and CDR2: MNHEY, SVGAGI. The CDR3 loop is CASSYFRGSSYEQYF. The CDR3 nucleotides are TGTGCCAGCAGTTACTTTCGGGGGTCCTCCTACGAGCAGTACTTC.

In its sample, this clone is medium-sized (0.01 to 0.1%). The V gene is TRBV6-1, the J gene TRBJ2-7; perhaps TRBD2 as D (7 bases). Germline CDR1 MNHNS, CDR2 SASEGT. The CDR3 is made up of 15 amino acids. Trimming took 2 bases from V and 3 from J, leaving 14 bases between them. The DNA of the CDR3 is TGTGCCAGCAGTGAATCTGAGGGGGGGTACTACGAGCAGTACTTC. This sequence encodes CASSESEGGYYEQYF.

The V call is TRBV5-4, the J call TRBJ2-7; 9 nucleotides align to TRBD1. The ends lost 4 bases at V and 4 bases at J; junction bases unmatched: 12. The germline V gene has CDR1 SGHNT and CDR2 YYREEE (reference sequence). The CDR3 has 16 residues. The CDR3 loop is CASSPLDRDREYEQYF. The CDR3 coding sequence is TGTGCCAGCAGCCCCCTGGATCGGGACAGGGAGTACGAGCAGTACTTC.

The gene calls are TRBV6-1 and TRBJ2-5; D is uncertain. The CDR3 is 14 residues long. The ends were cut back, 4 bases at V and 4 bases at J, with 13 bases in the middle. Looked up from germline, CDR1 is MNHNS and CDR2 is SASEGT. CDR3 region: CASSVTQTTETQYF. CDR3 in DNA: TGTGCCAGCAGTGTCACTCAAACCACAGAGACCCAGTACTTC.

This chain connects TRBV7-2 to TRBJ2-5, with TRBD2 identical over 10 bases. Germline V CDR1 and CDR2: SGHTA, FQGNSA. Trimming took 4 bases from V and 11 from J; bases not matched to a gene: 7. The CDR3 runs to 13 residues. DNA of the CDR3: TGTGCCAGCAGCTCGCTAGCGGGAGAGCAGCAGTACTTC. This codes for CASSSLAGEQQYF.

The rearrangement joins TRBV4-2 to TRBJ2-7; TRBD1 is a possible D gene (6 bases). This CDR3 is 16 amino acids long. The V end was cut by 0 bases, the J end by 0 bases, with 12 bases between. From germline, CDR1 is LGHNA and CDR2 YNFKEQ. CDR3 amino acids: CASSQEAGVSSYEQYF. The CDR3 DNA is TGTGCCAGCAGCCAAGAGGCAGGGGTAAGCTCCTACGAGCAGTACTTC.

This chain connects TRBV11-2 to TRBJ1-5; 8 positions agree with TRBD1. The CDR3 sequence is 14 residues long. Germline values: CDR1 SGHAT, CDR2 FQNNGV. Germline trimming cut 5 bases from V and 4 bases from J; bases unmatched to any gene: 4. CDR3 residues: CASSVRDRNQPQHF. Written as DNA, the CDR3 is TGTGCCAGCAGCGTCCGGGACAGGAATCAGCCCCAGCATTTT.

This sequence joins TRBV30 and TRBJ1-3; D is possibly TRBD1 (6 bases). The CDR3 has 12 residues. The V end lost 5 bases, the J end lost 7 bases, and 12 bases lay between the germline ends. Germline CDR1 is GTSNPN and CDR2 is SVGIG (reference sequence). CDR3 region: CAWLRGGNTIYF. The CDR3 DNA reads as TGTGCCTGGCTGAGAGGGGGTAACACCATATATTTT. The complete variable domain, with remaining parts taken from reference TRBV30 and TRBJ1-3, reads SQTIHQWPATLVQPVGSPLSLECTVEGTSNPNLYWYRQAAGRGLQLLFYSVGIGQISSEVPQNLSASRPQDRQFILSSKKLLLSDSGFYLCAWLRGGNTIYFGEGSWLTVV.

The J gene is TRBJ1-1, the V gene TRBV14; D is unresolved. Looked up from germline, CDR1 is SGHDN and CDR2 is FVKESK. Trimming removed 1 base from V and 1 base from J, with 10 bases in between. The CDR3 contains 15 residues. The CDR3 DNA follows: TGTGCCAGCAGCCAAGTCCCCGGTGGGAACACTGAAGCTTTCTTT. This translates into CASSQVPGGNTEAFF.

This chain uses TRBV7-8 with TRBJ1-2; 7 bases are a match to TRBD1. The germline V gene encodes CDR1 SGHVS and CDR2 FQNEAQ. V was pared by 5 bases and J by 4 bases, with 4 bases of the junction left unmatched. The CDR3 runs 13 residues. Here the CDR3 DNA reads TGTGCCAGCAGCCAAACAGGGGCCTATGGCTACACCTTC. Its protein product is CASSQTGAYGYTF.

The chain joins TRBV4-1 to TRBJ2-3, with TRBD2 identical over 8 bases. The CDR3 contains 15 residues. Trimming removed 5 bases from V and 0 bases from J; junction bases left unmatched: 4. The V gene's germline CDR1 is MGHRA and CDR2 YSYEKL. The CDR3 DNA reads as TGCGCCAGCAGCACTAGCGGCCCTAGCACAGATACGCAGTATTTT. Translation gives CASSTSGPSTDTQYF.

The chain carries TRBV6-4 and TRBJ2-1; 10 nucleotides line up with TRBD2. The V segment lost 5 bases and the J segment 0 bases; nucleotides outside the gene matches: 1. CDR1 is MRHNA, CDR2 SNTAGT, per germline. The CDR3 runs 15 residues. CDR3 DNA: TGTGCCAGCAGTCCTAGCGGGAGCTCCTACAATGAGCAGTTCTTC. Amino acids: CASSPSGSSYNEQFF.

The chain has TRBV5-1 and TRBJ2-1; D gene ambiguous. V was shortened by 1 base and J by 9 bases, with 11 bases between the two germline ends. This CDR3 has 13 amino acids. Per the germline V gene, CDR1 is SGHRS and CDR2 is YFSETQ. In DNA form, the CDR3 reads TGCGCCAGCAGCTTGAAACAGCTGGGTGAGCAGTTCTTC. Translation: CASSLKQLGEQFF.